This T cell receptor (beta chain) was sequenced during a study of blood T cell repertoires in COVID-19. In the study overall: In each case, the material was cDNA or gDNA derived from T cells, B-cell-depleted T cells, or PBMCs.

The length of the CDR3 is 14 residues. Germline V gene data show CDR1 as LNHDA and CDR2 as SQIVND (reference sequence). Trimming left V 0 bases short and J 1 base short, with 6 bases between. Sequenced by immunoSEQ multiplex PCR; TCRdb stores in-frame clones only, minus some. This repertoire shows tens of thousands of clones, around 86% found once; its top ten account for approximately 29%. This chain uses TRBV19 with TRBJ1-2; D ambiguous. This receptor was identified in a woman at least 80 years old with active or convalescent COVID-19. Sequencing used peripheral blood. DNA for the CDR3: TGTGCCAGTAGTATAGATCCCCGTAACTATGGCTACACCTTC. This gives the protein CASSIDPRNYGYTF.